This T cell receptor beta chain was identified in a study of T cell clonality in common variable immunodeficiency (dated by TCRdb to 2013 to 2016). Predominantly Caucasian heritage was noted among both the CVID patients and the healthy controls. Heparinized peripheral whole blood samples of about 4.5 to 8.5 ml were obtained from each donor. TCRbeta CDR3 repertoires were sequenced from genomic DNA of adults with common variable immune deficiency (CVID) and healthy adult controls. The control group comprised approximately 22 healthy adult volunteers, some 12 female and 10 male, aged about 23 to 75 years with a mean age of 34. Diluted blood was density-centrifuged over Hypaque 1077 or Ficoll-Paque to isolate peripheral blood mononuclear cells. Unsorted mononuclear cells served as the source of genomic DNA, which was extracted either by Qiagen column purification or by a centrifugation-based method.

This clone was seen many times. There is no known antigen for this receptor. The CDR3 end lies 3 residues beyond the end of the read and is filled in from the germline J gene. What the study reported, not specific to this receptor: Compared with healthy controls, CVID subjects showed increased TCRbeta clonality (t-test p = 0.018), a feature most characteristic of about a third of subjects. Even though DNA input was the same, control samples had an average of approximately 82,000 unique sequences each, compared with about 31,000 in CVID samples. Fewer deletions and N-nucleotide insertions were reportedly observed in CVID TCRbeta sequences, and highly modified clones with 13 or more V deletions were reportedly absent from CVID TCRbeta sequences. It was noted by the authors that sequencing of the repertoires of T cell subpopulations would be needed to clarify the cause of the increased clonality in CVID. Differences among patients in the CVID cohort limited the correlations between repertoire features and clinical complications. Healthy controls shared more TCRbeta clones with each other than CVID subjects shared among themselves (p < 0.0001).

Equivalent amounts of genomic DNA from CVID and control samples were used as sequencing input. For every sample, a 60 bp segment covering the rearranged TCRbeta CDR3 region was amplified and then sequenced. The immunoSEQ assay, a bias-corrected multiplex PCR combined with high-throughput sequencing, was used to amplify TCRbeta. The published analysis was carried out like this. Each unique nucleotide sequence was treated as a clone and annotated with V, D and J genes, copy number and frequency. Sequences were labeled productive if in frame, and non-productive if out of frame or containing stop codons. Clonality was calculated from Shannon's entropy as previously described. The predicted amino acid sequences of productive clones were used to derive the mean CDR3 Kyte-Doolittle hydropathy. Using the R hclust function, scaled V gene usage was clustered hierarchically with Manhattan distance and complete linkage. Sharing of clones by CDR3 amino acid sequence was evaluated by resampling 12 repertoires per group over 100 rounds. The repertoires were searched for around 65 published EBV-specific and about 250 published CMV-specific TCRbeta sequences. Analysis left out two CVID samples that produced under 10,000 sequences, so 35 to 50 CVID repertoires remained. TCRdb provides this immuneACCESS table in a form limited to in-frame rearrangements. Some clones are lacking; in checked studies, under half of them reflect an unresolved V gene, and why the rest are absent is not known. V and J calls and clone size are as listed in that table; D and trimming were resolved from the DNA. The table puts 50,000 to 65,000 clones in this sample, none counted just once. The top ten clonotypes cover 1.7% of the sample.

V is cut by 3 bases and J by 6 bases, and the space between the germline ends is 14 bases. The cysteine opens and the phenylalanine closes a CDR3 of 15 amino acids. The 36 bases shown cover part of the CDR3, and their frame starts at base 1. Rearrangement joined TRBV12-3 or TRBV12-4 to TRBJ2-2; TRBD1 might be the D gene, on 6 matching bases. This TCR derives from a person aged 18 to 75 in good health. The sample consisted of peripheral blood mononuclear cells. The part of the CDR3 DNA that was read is TGTGCCAGCAGTTTCTGGGCAGGGGACCCCGGGGAG. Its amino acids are CASSFWAGDPGE. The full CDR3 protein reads CASSFWAGDPGELFF.